This TCR beta chain was profiled in a study of blood T cell repertoires in COVID-19. Study background: Samples taken during acute and convalescent COVID-19 were collected in the United States, Italy and Spain. Nucleic acid was either cDNA or gDNA, and it came from T cells, B-cell-depleted T cells, or PBMCs.

The CDR3 is made up of 13 amino acids. The germline gives CDR1 MGHRA, CDR2 YSYEKL. Deletions cut 1 base from V and 4 bases from J, with 7 bases between. Method: immunoSEQ multiplex PCR; TCRdb's copy keeps in-frame clones and lacks some. The sample holds some 200,000 clones; around 95% are singletons and the top ten take about 0.76%. Seattle patients were enrolled during active infection and followed longitudinally. This clonotype was obtained from a man between 25 and 39 years old with COVID-19, enrolled during active disease. The rearrangement uses TRBV4-1 and TRBJ1-1, with D possibly matching TRBD1 (6 bases). The source material was peripheral blood. The CDR3 loop is CASSQVGGTEAFF. In DNA, the CDR3 is TGCGCCAGCAGCCAAGTAGGGGGCACTGAAGCTTTCTTT.